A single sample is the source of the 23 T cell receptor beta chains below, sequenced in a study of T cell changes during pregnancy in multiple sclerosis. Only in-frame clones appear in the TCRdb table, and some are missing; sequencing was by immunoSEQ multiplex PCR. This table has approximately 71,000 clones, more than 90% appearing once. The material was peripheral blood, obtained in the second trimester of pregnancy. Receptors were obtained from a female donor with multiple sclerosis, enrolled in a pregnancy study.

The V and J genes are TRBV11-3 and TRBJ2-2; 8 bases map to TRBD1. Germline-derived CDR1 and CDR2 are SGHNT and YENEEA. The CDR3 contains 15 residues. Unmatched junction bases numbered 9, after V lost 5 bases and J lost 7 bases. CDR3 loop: CASSTRQGSNGELFF. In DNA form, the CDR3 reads TGTGCCAGCAGCACCCGACAGGGGTCGAACGGGGAGCTGTTTTTT.

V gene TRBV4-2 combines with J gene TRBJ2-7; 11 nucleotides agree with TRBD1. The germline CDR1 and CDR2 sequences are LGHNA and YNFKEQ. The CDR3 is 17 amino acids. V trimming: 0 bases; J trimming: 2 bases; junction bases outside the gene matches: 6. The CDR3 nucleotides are TGTGCCAGCAGCCAAGAAAGCGGGACAGGGGGAACCTACGAGCAGTACTTC. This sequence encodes CASSQESGTGGTYEQYF.

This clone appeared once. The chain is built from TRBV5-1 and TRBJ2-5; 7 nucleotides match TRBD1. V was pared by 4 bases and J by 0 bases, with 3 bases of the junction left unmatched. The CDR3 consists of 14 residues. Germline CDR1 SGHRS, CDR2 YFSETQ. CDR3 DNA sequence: TGCGCCAGCAGCCAACAGGGGAACCAAGAGACCCAGTACTTC. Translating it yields CASSQQGNQETQYF.

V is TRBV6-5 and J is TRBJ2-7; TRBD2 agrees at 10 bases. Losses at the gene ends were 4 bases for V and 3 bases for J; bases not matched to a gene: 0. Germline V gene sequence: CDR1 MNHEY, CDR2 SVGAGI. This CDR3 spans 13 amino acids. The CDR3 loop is CASSSSGSYEQYF. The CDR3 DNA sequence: TGTGCCAGCAGTTCTAGCGGGAGCTACGAGCAGTACTTC.

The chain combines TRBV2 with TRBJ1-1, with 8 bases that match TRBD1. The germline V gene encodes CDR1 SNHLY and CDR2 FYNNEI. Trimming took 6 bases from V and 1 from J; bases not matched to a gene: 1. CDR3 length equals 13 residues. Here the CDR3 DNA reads TGTGCCAGCAGGGGACAGGAGAACACTGAAGCTTTCTTT. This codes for CASRGQENTEAFF. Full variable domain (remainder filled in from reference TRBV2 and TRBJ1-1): EPEVTQTPSHQVTQMGQEVILRCVPISNHLYFYWYRQILGQKVEFLVSFYNNEISEKSEIFDDQFSVERPDGSNFTLKIRSTKLEDSAMYFCASRGQENTEAFFGQGTRLTVV.

The CDR3 DNA follows: TGTGCCAGCAGCCCCACCCGCGACACTGAAGCTTTCTTT. Amino acids: CASSPTRDTEAFF. V gene TRBV4-2 combines with J gene TRBJ1-1; D is uncertain. CDR1 and CDR2 (germline): LGHNA, YNFKEQ. The CDR3 covers 13 residues. Trimming cost V 4 bases and J 3 bases, with 9 bases left between them.

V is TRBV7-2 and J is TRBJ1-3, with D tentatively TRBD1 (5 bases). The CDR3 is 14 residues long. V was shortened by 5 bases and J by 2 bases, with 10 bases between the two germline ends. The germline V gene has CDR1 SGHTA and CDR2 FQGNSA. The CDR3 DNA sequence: TGTGCCAGCAGCCCGACAGTAACTGGAAACACCATATATTTT. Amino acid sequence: CASSPTVTGNTIYF.

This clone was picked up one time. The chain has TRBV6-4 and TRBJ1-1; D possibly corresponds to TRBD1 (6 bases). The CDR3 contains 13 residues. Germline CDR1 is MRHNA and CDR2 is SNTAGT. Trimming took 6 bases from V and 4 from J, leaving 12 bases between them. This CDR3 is CASRQTGITEAFF. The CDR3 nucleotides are TGTGCCAGCAGGCAAACAGGGATCACTGAAGCTTTCTTT.

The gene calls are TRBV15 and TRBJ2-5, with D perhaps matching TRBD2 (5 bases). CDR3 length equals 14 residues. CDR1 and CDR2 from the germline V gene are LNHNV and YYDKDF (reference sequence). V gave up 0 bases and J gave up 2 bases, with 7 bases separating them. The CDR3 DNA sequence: TGTGCCACCAGCAGAGATCCGGGGCAAGAGACCCAGTACTTC. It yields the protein CATSRDPGQETQYF.

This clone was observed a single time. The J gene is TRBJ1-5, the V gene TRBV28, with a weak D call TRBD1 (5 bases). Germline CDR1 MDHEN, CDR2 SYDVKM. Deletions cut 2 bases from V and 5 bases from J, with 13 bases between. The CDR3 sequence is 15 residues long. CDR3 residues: CASSLEKGYDQPQHF. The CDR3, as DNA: TGTGCCAGCAGTTTAGAAAAGGGGTACGATCAGCCCCAGCATTTT.

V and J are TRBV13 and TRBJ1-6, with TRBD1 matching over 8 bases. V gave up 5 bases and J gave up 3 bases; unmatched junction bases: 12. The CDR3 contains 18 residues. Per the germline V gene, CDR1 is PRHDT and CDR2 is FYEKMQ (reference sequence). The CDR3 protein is CASSRTGTGDNYNSPLHF. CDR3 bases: TGTGCCAGCAGCCGAACCGGGACAGGAGATAACTATAATTCACCCCTCCACTTT.

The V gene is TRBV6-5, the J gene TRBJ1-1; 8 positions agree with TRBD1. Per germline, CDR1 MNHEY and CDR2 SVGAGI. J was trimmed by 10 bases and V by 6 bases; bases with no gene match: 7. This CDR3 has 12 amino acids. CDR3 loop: CASSMTGESAFF. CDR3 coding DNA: TGTGCCAGCAGCATGACAGGGGAATCAGCTTTCTTT.

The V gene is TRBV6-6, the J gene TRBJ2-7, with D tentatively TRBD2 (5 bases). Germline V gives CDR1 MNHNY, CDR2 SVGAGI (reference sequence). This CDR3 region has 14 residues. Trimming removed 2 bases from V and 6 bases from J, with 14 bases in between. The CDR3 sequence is CASSYTRVSGEQYF. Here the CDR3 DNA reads TGTGCCAGCAGTTACACGAGGGTATCAGGCGAGCAGTACTTC.

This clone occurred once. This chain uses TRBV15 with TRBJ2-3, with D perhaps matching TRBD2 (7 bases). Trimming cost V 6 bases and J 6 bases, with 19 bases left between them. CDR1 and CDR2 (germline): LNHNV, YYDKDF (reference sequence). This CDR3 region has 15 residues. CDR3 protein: CATSTPRGGADTQYF. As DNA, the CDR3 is TGTGCCACCAGTACCCCGAGGGGGGGAGCGGATACGCAGTATTTT.

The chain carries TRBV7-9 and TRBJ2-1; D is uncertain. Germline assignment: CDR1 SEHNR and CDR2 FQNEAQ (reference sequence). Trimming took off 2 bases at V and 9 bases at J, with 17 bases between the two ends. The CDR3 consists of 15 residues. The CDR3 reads CASSLSTVRSLEQFF. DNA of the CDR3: TGTGCCAGCAGCTTATCGACTGTTAGGTCCCTTGAGCAGTTCTTC.

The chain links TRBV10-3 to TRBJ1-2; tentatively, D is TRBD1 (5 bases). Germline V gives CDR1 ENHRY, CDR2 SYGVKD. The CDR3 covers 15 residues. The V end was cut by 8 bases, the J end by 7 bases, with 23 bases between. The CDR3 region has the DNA TGTGCCATCTCCTCCGGGGTCCCGGGGGTCTCTGGCTACACCTTC. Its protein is CAISSGVPGVSGYTF.

The CDR3 protein is CASSLVGGAYEQYF. DNA of the CDR3: TGCGCCAGCAGCTTGGTTGGCGGGGCCTACGAGCAGTACTTC. V gene TRBV5-1 combines with J gene TRBJ2-7; the D gene is possibly TRBD2 (6 bases). The germline V and J ends were trimmed by 0 bases and 2 bases, with 9 bases remaining between them. This CDR3 region has 14 residues. CDR1 is SGHRS, CDR2 YFSETQ, per germline. Full variable domain (rest looked up from reference TRBV5-1 and TRBJ2-7): KAGVTQTPRYLIKTRGQQVTLSCSPISGHRSVSWYQQTPGQGLQFLFEYFSETQRNKGNFPGRFSGRQFSNSRSEMNVSTLELGDSALYLCASSLVGGAYEQYFGPGTRLTVT.

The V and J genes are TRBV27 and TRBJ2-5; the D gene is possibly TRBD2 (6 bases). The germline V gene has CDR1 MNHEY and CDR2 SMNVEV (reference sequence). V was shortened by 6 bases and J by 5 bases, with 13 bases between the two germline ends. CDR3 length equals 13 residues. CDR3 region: CASRMGGGETQYF. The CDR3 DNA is TGTGCCAGCAGGATGGGGGGTGGCGAGACCCAGTACTTC.

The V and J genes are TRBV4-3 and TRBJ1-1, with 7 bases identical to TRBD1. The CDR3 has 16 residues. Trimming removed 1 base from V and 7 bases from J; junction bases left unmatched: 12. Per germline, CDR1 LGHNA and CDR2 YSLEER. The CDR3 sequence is CASSQGAGTENFEAFF. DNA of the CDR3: TGCGCCAGCAGCCAAGGGGCCGGGACAGAGAATTTTGAAGCTTTCTTT.

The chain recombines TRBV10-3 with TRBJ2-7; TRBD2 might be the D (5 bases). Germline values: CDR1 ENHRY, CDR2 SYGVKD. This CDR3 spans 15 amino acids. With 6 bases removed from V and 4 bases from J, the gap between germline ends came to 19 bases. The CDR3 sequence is CAISGGLLGNYEQYF. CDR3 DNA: TGTGCCATCAGCGGCGGACTGTTGGGAAATTACGAGCAGTACTTC.

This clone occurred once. CDR3 sequence reads: CASSLRRTSGRAFQETQYF. The CDR3 DNA is TGTGCCAGCAGTTTACGGAGGACTAGCGGGAGGGCCTTCCAAGAGACCCAGTACTTC. The V call is TRBV27, the J call TRBJ2-5; 15 bases fit TRBD2. The CDR3 sequence is 19 residues long. Germline CDR1 is MNHEY and CDR2 is SMNVEV (reference sequence). V lost 2 bases and J lost 1; bases outside the gene matches: 8.

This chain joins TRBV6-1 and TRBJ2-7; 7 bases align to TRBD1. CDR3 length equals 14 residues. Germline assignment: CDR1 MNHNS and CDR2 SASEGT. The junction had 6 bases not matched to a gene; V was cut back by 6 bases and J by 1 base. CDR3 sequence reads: CASRNDRASYEQYF. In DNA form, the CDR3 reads TGTGCCAGCAGGAACGACAGGGCATCCTACGAGCAGTACTTC.

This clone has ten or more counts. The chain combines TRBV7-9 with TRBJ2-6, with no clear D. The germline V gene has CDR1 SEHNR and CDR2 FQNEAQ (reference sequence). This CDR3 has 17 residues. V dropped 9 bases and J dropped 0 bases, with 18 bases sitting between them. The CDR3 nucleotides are TGTGCCAGTTATTTGTCAAAGTCGAGCTCTGGGGCCAACGTCCTGACTTTC. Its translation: CASYLSKSSSGANVLTF.